The 8 T cell receptor beta chains below all came from one sample that was sequenced in a study of regulatory T cells in long-lasting Graves disease. Time point of the sample: newly diagnosed GD, antithyroid drugs for less than 3 months. The authors made the TCR library using RNA they extracted from PBMCs. Arm-PCR with iRepertoire HTBI primers amplified the CDR3 regions for these TCR beta libraries. TCRdb processed the multiplex PCR reads anew with MiXCR; each CDR3 protein has one entry. The sample shows approximately 350,000 distinct CDR3 sequences, 15% to 20% of them seen only once. This sample was shared with a second study, whose subject was T cells in Graves' hyperthyroidism and ophthalmopathy.

Sequenced material: peripheral blood mononuclear cells (PBMCs), taken at new diagnosis, from a patient treated with antithyroid drugs. The receptors stem from a woman aged 18-29 years with Graves disease.

This clonotype has ten or more counts. The CDR3 DNA sequence: TGTGCCAGCAGCAAAGACGTCGACGAGCAGTACTTC. It yields the protein CASSKDVDEQYF. V is TRBV9 and J is TRBJ2-7; D gene ambiguous. The CDR3 loop spans 12 amino acids. The germline gives CDR1 SGDLS, CDR2 YYNGEE. V was cut by 4 bases and J by 5 bases, with 10 bases left in between.

This clonotype has ten or more counts. The chain recombines TRBV30 with TRBJ2-7; D is perhaps TRBD1 (5 bases). V was cut by 2 bases and J by 2 bases, with 10 bases left in between. This CDR3 has 13 amino acids. From germline, CDR1 is GTSNPN and CDR2 SVGIG (reference sequence). DNA for the CDR3: TGTGCCTGGAGTTTAGGGGTGGCCTACGAGCAGTACTTC. Protein product: CAWSLGVAYEQYF.

This clonotype was seen more than once but under ten times. This CDR3 is CATSRGRQGVKDTQYF. The CDR3 bases are TGTGCCACCAGCAGGGGACGACAGGGGGTGAAAGATACGCAGTATTTT. The chain has TRBV15 and TRBJ2-3; 9 nucleotides line up with TRBD1. From germline, CDR1 is LNHNV and CDR2 YYDKDF (reference sequence). This CDR3 has 16 amino acids. V lost 3 bases to trimming and J lost 5 bases; unmatched junction nucleotides: 9.

The chain employs TRBV6-5 and TRBJ1-4; D unresolved. The CDR3 contains 14 residues. Trimming removed 2 bases from V and 6 bases from J, with 10 bases in between. CDR1 is MNHEY, CDR2 SVGAGI, per germline. CDR3 nucleotide sequence: TGTGCCAGCAGTTACCGGGGATCGGATGAAAAACTGTTTTTT. It codes for CASSYRGSDEKLFF.

The genes are TRBV9 and TRBJ2-1, with D perhaps TRBD1 (5 bases). V was clipped by 0 bases and J by 4 bases, with 8 bases between them. Germline-derived CDR1 and CDR2 are SGDLS and YYNGEE. This CDR3 spans 14 amino acids. This CDR3 reads CASSVGQGYNEQFF. The CDR3 DNA follows: TGTGCCAGCAGCGTAGGGCAGGGTTACAATGAGCAGTTCTTC.

V is TRBV27 and J is TRBJ2-2, with 7 bases fitting TRBD1. Looked up from germline, CDR1 is MNHEY and CDR2 is SMNVEV (reference sequence). J gave up 6 bases and V 5 bases, and 6 bases lay outside the gene matches. This CDR3 comprises 14 residues. The CDR3: CASSLARGPGELFF. In DNA form, the CDR3 reads TGTGCCAGCAGTCTCGCGAGGGGGCCCGGGGAGCTGTTTTTT.

This clonotype was detected many times. The genes are TRBV29-1 and TRBJ2-6, with 9 positions matching TRBD1. This CDR3 has 18 amino acids. The junction had 10 bases not matched to a gene; V was cut back by 3 bases and J by 1 base. In germline, CDR1 is SQVTM, CDR2 ANQGSEA. CDR3 in DNA: TGCAGCGTTGATGGGGGGACAGGGAGCTTATCTGGGGCCAACGTCCTGACTTTC. Encoded protein: CSVDGGTGSLSGANVLTF.

Comments on this clonotype: A much larger clone is a single base away; this may be a read error. The gene calls are TRBV5-6 and TRBJ1-1; D is perhaps TRBD1 (6 bases). The CDR3 is 14 residues long. CDR1 is SGHDT and CDR2 is YYEEEE in the germline V gene. Between the trimmed V and J ends, which lost 2 bases and 9 bases, there was a span of 17 bases. The CDR3 protein is CASSLGQGNAKAFF. CDR3 DNA: TGTGCCAGCAGCTTAGGGCAGGGGAACGCTAAAGCTTTCTTT.